This is a list of T cell receptor beta chains from one sample in a study of shared clonotypes between healthy human individuals. Sequencing was performed with immunoSEQ multiplex PCR; in TCRdb, only in-frame clones are kept and a portion is missing. The sample carries nearly 2 million clones, about 95% recorded once. Sequencing used naive CD8+ T cells sorted from blood. The receptors were gathered from a man in his late teens or twenties in good health. Each CDR3 is given with its conserved first and last residue. A D gene is named only where the DNA matches it firmly. A clone size is listed for some rows: how often the clone was seen (once, few, many), or a class if it is expanded.

abundance	v_gene	j_gene	d_gene	CDR3aa	CDR3nt
.	TRBV10-2	TRBJ1-4	TRBD1	CASFGTGGQTNEKLFF	TGCGCCAGCTTTGGGACAGGGGGCCAGACTAATGAAAAACTGTTTTTT
.	TRBV28	TRBJ1-5	.	CASSLEQGSQPQHF	TGTGCCAGCAGTTTAGAGCAGGGGTCCCAGCCCCAGCATTTT
.	TRBV10-3	TRBJ2-1	TRBD2	CAIGTSGGPGNEQFF	TGTGCCATTGGGACTAGCGGGGGCCCAGGCAATGAGCAGTTCTTC
.	TRBV4-1	TRBJ2-7	.	CASSQVEQSSYEQYF	TGCGCCAGCAGCCAAGTGGAACAGTCTTCCTACGAGCAGTACTTC
.	TRBV9	TRBJ1-1	TRBD1	CASSQNVWTGGDTEAFF	TGTGCCAGCAGCCAAAATGTGTGGACAGGGGGCGACACTGAAGCTTTCTTT
.	TRBV6-4	TRBJ2-5	TRBD1	CASSETGSIQETQYF	TGTGCCAGCAGTGAGACAGGGTCAATCCAAGAGACCCAGTACTTC
once	TRBV7-9	TRBJ2-7	.	CASSGDYEQYF	TGTGCCAGCAGCGGAGACTACGAGCAGTACTTC
once	TRBV28	TRBJ1-1	.	CASSFMGIAEAFF	TGTGCCAGCAGTTTTATGGGGATCGCTGAAGCTTTCTTT
.	TRBV6-5	TRBJ1-4	TRBD1	CASSYFVQGEKLFF	TGTGCCAGCAGTTACTTCGTACAGGGGGAAAAACTGTTTTTT
few	TRBV27	TRBJ2-7	.	CASSQDGLGEQYF	TGTGCCAGCAGTCAGGACGGTCTTGGCGAGCAGTACTTC
.	TRBV28	TRBJ2-7	TRBD2	CASGTSGYEQYF	TGTGCCAGCGGGACTAGCGGCTACGAGCAGTACTTC
once	TRBV29-1	TRBJ2-5	.	CSVRDFQETQYF	TGCAGCGTCCGGGACTTTCAAGAGACCCAGTACTTC
once	TRBV7-9	TRBJ2-7	TRBD1	CASSLARDSYEQYF	TGTGCCAGCAGCTTAGCCCGGGACAGCTACGAGCAGTACTTC
.	TRBV9	TRBJ2-7	.	CASSVGSLSSYEQYF	TGTGCCAGCAGCGTAGGGTCCCTGAGCTCCTACGAGCAGTACTTC
.	TRBV28	TRBJ2-3	.	CASKRTGADTQYF	TGTGCCAGCAAGCGGACGGGGGCAGATACGCAGTATTTT
.	TRBV13	TRBJ2-1	TRBD2	CASSPLGGGGPNEQFF	TGTGCCAGCAGCCCCCTCGGGGGCGGGGGGCCCAATGAGCAGTTCTTC
.	TRBV5-1	TRBJ2-3	TRBD2	CASSLVSGSAPGGTDTQYF	TGCGCCAGCAGCTTGGTTAGCGGGAGCGCCCCCGGGGGCACAGATACGCAGTATTTT
few	TRBV4-1	TRBJ1-2	TRBD1	CASSQGTGDYGYTF	TGCGCCAGCAGCCAAGGGACAGGGGACTATGGCTACACCTTC
.	TRBV10-1	TRBJ2-2	TRBD2	CASLGPRGRNSGELFF	TGCGCCAGCCTCGGCCCTCGCGGGAGAAACTCCGGGGAGCTGTTTTTT
.	TRBV4-1	TRBJ2-5	.	CASSQVPYPPAAQETQYF	TGCGCCAGCAGCCAAGTACCCTACCCTCCAGCGGCCCAAGAGACCCAGTACTTC
.	TRBV7-8	TRBJ2-7	TRBD1	CASSSTGYEQYF	TGTGCCAGCAGCTCGACAGGGTACGAGCAGTACTTC
.	TRBV7-9	TRBJ1-4	.	CASSGLNEKLFF	TGTGCCAGCAGTGGGCTTAATGAAAAACTGTTTTTT
.	TRBV10-1	TRBJ2-1	TRBD2	CASSESGGRPLYGQFF	TGCGCCAGCAGTGAGTCGGGGGGGAGACCTCTTTATGGGCAGTTCTTC
once	TRBV27	TRBJ1-1	.	CASSFAGTGSEAFF	TGTGCCAGCAGTTTCGCCGGAACTGGTTCTGAAGCTTTCTTT
.	TRBV5-5	TRBJ2-7	.	CASSRTAHSYEQYF	TGTGCCAGCAGCCGGACAGCCCATAGTTACGAGCAGTACTTC
once	TRBV11-2	TRBJ2-2	.	CASSLLSNTGELFF	TGTGCCAGCAGTCTATTATCGAACACCGGGGAGCTGTTTTTT
.	TRBV5-1	TRBJ2-1	.	CASSALGDEQFF	TGCGCCAGCAGCGCCCTCGGGGATGAGCAGTTCTTC
.	TRBV7-9	TRBJ1-2	TRBD1	CASSSGGQGLYGYTF	TGTGCCAGCAGCTCCGGGGGACAGGGATTGTATGGCTACACCTTC
.	TRBV4-3	TRBJ1-2	.	CASSQLLDRLDYGYTF	TGCGCCAGCAGCCAACTCCTTGACAGGCTAGACTATGGCTACACCTTC
once	TRBV13	TRBJ2-7	.	CASSFGSYPDEQYF	TGTGCCAGCAGCTTTGGGTCTTATCCCGACGAGCAGTACTTC
.	TRBV5-4	TRBJ2-5	TRBD1	CASSSRTGNVVETQYF	TGTGCCAGCAGCTCCAGGACAGGGAATGTTGTAGAGACCCAGTACTTC
.	TRBV28	TRBJ2-7	.	CASSRLRDHSYEQYF	TGTGCCAGCAGTCGATTACGGGACCACTCCTACGAGCAGTACTTC
.	TRBV30	TRBJ2-7	TRBD1	CASGTGDYEQYF	TGTGCCTCGGGGACAGGCGACTACGAGCAGTACTTC
.	TRBV7-9	TRBJ1-1	.	CASSLVTGKTEAFF	TGTGCCAGCAGCTTAGTCACGGGAAAGACTGAAGCTTTCTTT
.	TRBV27	TRBJ2-1	TRBD2	CASSFGGGAINEQFF	TGTGCCAGCAGTTTCGGCGGGGGGGCCATTAATGAGCAGTTCTTC
.	TRBV4-1	TRBJ2-7	TRBD1	CASSLTGGGYEQYF	TGCGCCAGCAGCCTAACAGGGGGCGGCTACGAGCAGTACTTC
once	TRBV6-5	TRBJ2-5	TRBD2	CASRYGLAGAQETQYF	TGTGCCAGCAGATACGGACTAGCCGGGGCTCAAGAGACCCAGTACTTC
.	TRBV7-2	TRBJ2-5	.	CASSLDLTETQYF	TGTGCCAGCAGCTTAGACCTTACGGAGACCCAGTACTTC
.	TRBV7-9	TRBJ2-3	.	CASSSLGGVFADTQYF	TGTGCCAGCAGCTCGCTTGGGGGAGTATTCGCAGATACGCAGTATTTT
.	TRBV27	TRBJ2-2	.	CASRPGFTGELFF	TGTGCCAGCAGACCAGGGTTCACCGGGGAGCTGTTTTTT
.	TRBV10-2	TRBJ2-7	TRBD2	CASSEGLASYEQYF	TGCGCCAGCAGTGAGGGACTAGCCAGCTACGAGCAGTACTTC